This T cell receptor beta chain emerged from a study of PD-L1 blockade in urothelial cancer. Looking at the study overall: Patients commenced atezolizumab in about 2014, and it was given at 1,200 mg intravenously every 3 weeks. Most of the roughly 30 patients were men whose urothelial cancer was bladder-origin.

The time point here: peripheral blood 6 weeks after treatment start. Profiling relied on immunoSEQ multiplex PCR, and the TCRdb table lists in-frame clones only, not all of them. The data show about 130,000 clones, roughly 82% seen once. This specimen was PBMCs, taken around atezolizumab (anti-PD-L1) treatment. This receptor was identified in a man in his fifties or sixties with urothelial cancer.

The CDR3 is CASSYVNSYEQYF. CDR3 coding DNA: TGTGCCAGCAGTTACGTCAACTCCTACGAGCAGTACTTC. The chain combines TRBV6-5 with TRBJ2-7, with D unresolved. Germline CDR1 reads MNHEY; CDR2 reads SVGAGI. This CDR3 is 13 amino acids long. With 2 bases removed from V and 0 bases from J, the gap between germline ends came to 5 bases.